This record covers a single TCR beta chain. Its antigen is still unknown. It has no much larger one-base neighbor in the sample; base qualities were not kept. The CDR3 regions of human TCRbeta chains were analyzed by immunosequencing. In the paper's pipeline: TCRs in the repertoires were compared against a reference library of SARS-CoV-2-specific TCRs that had been generated with the MIRA antigen-specificity platform. Breadth was defined as the fraction of unique TCRs that were SARS-CoV-2-associated. Depth was defined as the fraction of total T cells that were SARS-CoV-2-associated. Using the MIRA data, every spike-specific TCR was mapped to the spike region that the TCR reacted to and assigned to either a CD4 or a CD8 class. Log10-transformed breadth and depth values were compared by one-way ANOVA with Sidak's multiple comparisons tests. In TCRdb, the immuneACCESS table is reduced to in-frame sequences with V and J assigned. These tables do not hold every clone; where another copy was compared, an unresolved V gene accounts for under half, and the others remain unexplained. V, J and clone size were drawn from that table, and D and trimming were deduced from the DNA. In this sample the table shows 170,000 or so clones, 90% of which occur a single time. The ten largest clones represent approximately 3% of the sample.

V loses 0 bases at its end and J loses 5 bases; junction bases beyond the gene matches: 9. CDR1 SGHKS and CDR2 YYEKEE were looked up in the germline V gene (reference sequence). The CDR3 numbers 16 residues from cysteine through phenylalanine. This entry keeps only the CDR3 DNA: 48 bases, framed from base 1. Read against the paper, the sample's time point label means: baseline before first vaccination. Vaccinee samples were obtained from the UK trials COV001 and COV002, which included a single-blind randomized controlled phase 2/3 trial of AZD1222 (ChAdOx1 nCoV-19) in healthy adults. For TCRbeta chain sequencing, PBMC samples were collected from trial participants at day 0 and at day 28 after the second dose. The record originates from a study of T cell responses to AZD1222 COVID-19 vaccine (dated by TCRdb to the early 2020s). The study in broad terms: AZD1222 recipients given second doses at about 4 weeks or at about 12 weeks were pooled, since spike-specific TCR depth and breadth were not found to differ between the two schedules. A total of over 230 trial participants underwent TCR sequencing, of whom about 200 received two doses of AZD1222 and about 25 received two doses of the MenACWY control vaccine. Trial participants were enrolled by age into subgroups of 18-55, 56-69 and 70-plus years, and approximately 150, 30 and 60 TCR-sequenced participants, respectively, were included in these subgroups.

General study outcomes and caveats: No day 14 peak-response samples were available, so repertoires were characterized only after the peak T cell response. The whole spike protein was spanned by vaccine-associated CD4 TCRs, and dominant responses were seen in regions 160-218 and 743-854. Most participants were white British and females outnumbered males, and the authors suggested that clonal diversity may have been underestimated. Only five or six AZD1222 recipients were SARS-CoV-2 seropositive at baseline, limiting conclusions about previously exposed vaccinees. In the small 56-69-year group, the increase in depth fell short of significance, most likely because of low power. After two AZD1222 doses, spike-specific TCR breadth and depth were significantly higher than at day 0 and than in MenACWY recipients. Reportedly, close to half of the unique spike-specific TCRs recognized epitopes lying outside the regions that are mutated in the B.1.351 and B.1.1.7 variants.

The chain is assembled from TRBV5-5 and TRBJ2-3, with 7 junctional bases fitting TRBD2. The sequencing used peripheral blood, collected on day 0 of AZD1222 vaccination. The TCR comes from an adult in good health. The CDR3 has the sequence CASSLEVSGFIDTQYF. The DNA reads as follows: TGTGCCAGCAGCTTGGAAGTTAGCGGGTTTATAGATACGCAGTATTTT.